This is a list of T cell receptor beta chains from one sample in a study of cytomegalovirus exposure and HLA in healthy donors. This table comes from immunoSEQ multiplex PCR, and its TCRdb copy is limited to in-frame clones, with some not included. This table holds approximately 110,000 clones, 73% found once. The material sequenced was PBMCs. The origin of the receptors is a man aged 35 to 55 in good health and CMV-seronegative. The CDR3 runs from the conserved cysteine through the conserved F or W. D genes are given only for firm matches. Clone sizes are given selectively: once, few, many, or a class where the clone is expanded.

J gene: TRBJ1-5; clone size: NA; D gene: NA; V gene: TRBV19; CDR3 protein: CASKTGSRNQPQHF; CDR3 DNA: TGTGCCAGCAAAACAGGATCTCGCAATCAGCCCCAGCATTTT
J gene: TRBJ2-3; clone size: few; D gene: NA; V gene: TRBV7-6; CDR3 protein: CASSPTGFPFSTDTQYF; CDR3 DNA: TGTGCCAGCAGCCCGACAGGCTTCCCGTTTAGCACAGATACGCAGTATTTT
J gene: TRBJ2-3; clone size: NA; D gene: TRBD2; V gene: TRBV4-1; CDR3 protein: CASSQSPSGGTTDTQYF; CDR3 DNA: TGCGCCAGCAGCCAGAGTCCAAGCGGGGGGACCACAGATACGCAGTATTTT
J gene: TRBJ2-3; clone size: NA; D gene: NA; V gene: TRBV7-3; CDR3 protein: CASSLTGPGDTQYF; CDR3 DNA: TGTGCCAGCAGCTTAACAGGCCCGGGGGATACGCAGTATTTT
J gene: TRBJ2-2; clone size: NA; D gene: TRBD1; V gene: TRBV9; CDR3 protein: CASSIRTGPNTGELFF; CDR3 DNA: TGTGCCAGCAGCATCAGGACAGGGCCAAACACCGGGGAGCTGTTTTTT
J gene: TRBJ1-6; clone size: once; D gene: NA; V gene: TRBV27; CDR3 protein: CASRVTRSYNSPLHF; CDR3 DNA: TGTGCCAGCAGAGTAACGAGGTCCTATAATTCACCCCTCCACTTT
J gene: TRBJ2-3; clone size: NA; D gene: NA; V gene: TRBV25-1; CDR3 protein: CASSDLGNPPHGSTQYF; CDR3 DNA: TGTGCCAGCAGTGACCTCGGGAACCCGCCGCATGGGAGTACGCAGTATTTT
J gene: TRBJ2-3; clone size: few; D gene: TRBD1; V gene: TRBV15; CDR3 protein: CATSRAGTGGTDTQYF; CDR3 DNA: TGTGCCACCAGCAGAGCCGGGACAGGTGGCACAGATACGCAGTATTTT
J gene: TRBJ2-3; clone size: once; D gene: TRBD2; V gene: TRBV14; CDR3 protein: CASSRTSGGARLETQYF; CDR3 DNA: TGTGCCAGCAGCAGGACTAGCGGGGGGGCCCGACTTGAAACGCAGTATTTT
J gene: TRBJ1-2; clone size: NA; D gene: NA; V gene: TRBV18; CDR3 protein: CASSPVSESYGYTF; CDR3 DNA: TGTGCCAGCTCACCAGTTAGTGAGAGCTATGGCTACACCTTC
J gene: TRBJ1-1; clone size: NA; D gene: NA; V gene: TRBV7-2; CDR3 protein: CASSSGQNTEAFF; CDR3 DNA: TGTGCCAGCAGCTCAGGTCAGAACACTGAAGCTTTCTTT